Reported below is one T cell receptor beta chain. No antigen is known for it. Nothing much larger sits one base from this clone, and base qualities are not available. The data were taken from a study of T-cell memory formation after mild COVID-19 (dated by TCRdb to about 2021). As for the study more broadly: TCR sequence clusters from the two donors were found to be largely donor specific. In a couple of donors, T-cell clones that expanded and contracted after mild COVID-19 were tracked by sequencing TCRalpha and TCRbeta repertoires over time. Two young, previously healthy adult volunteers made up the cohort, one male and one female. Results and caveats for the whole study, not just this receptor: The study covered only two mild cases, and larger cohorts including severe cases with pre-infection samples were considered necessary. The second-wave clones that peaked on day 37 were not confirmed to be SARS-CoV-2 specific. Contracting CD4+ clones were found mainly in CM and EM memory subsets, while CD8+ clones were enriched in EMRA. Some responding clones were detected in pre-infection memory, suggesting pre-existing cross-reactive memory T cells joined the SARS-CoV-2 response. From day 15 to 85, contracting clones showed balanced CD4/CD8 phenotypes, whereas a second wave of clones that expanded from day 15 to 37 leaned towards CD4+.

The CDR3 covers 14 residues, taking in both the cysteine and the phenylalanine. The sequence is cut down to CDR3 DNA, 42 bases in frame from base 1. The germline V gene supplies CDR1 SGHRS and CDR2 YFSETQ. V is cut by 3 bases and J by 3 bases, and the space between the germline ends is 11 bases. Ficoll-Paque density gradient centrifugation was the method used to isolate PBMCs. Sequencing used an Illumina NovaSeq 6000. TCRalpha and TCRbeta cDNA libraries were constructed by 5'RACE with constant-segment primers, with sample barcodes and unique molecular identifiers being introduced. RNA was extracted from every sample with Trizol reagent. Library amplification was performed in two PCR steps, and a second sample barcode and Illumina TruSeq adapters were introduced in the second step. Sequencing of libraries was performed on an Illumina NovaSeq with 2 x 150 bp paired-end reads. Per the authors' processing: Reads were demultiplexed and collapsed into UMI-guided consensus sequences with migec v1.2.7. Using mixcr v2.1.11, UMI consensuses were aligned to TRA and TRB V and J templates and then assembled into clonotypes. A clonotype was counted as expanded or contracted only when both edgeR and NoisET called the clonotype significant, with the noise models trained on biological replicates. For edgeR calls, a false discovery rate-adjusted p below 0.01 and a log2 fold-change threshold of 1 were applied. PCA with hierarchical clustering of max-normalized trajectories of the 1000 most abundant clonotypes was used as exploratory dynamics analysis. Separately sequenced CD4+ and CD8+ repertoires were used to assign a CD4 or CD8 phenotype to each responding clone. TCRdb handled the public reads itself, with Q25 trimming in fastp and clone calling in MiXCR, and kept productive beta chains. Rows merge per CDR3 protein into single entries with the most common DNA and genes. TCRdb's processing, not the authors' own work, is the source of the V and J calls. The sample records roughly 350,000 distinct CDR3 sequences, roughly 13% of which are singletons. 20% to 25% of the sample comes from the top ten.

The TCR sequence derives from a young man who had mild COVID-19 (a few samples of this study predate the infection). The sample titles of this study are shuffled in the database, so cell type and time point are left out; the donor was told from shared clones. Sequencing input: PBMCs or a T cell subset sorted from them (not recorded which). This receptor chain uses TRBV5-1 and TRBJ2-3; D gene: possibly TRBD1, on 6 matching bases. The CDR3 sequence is CASSSGQPTDTQYF. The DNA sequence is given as TGCGCCAGCAGCTCCGGACAGCCTACAGATACGCAGTATTTT.